This passage covers 32 T cell receptor beta chains from one sample sequenced in a study of molecular identifiers for immune sequencing clone quantification. TCRdb reprocessed the PCR reads via MiXCR and lists one record per CDR3 protein. This sample carries about 97,000 distinct CDR3 sequences, 24% of them seen once, and the ten largest clones take about 0.94%. The sequenced material came from naive CD8+ T cells from blood, with Jurkat cell RNA spiked in. As for subset: FACS-sorted CD8+CD4-CCR7+CD45RA+ naive T cells. The receptors derive from a human donor in good health. Some libraries in this study had Jurkat cell RNA spiked in.

This clonotype was detected many times. This rearrangement joins TRBV11-2 to TRBJ2-5; D uncertain. V was trimmed by 0 bases and J by 13 bases, leaving 18 bases between them. Germline V CDR1 and CDR2: SGHAT, FQNNGV. This CDR3 has 14 amino acids. As DNA, the CDR3 is TGTGCCAGCAGCTTAGATATTAGACCGCACCTCCGGTACTTC. It is translated as CASSLDIRPHLRYF.

Many counts were recorded for this clonotype. The genes are TRBV11-2 and TRBJ2-3; possibly TRBD1 for D (6 bases). The CDR3 contains 15 residues. The ends were cut back, 5 bases at V and 3 bases at J, with 15 bases in the middle. CDR1 SGHAT and CDR2 FQNNGV come from the germline V gene. CDR3 bases: TGTGCCAGCAGCCCAATGACAGGCGAGACAGATACGCAGTATTTT. Its protein is CASSPMTGETDTQYF.

This clonotype has ten or more counts. V and J are TRBV28 and TRBJ2-2; D is unresolved. V lost 3 bases and J 4 bases, leaving 9 bases between the germline ends. Germline-derived CDR1 and CDR2 are MDHEN and SYDVKM. This CDR3 contains 14 residues. As DNA, the CDR3 is TGTGCCAGCAGTTTGTCAGAAGGCACCGGGGAGCTGTTTTTT. It specifies CASSLSEGTGELFF. Filled out from reference TRBV28 and TRBJ2-2, the complete variable domain reads DVKVTQSSRYLVKRTGEKVFLECVQDMDHENMFWYRQDPGLGLRLIYFSYDVKMKEKGDIPEGYSVSREKKERFSLILESASTNQTSMYLCASSLSEGTGELFFGEGSRLTVL.

Many counts were recorded for this clonotype. The V gene is TRBV28, the J gene TRBJ2-1, with D possibly called TRBD1 or TRBD2 (5 bases each). The CDR3 has 14 amino acids. The V gene lost 3 bases and the J gene lost 3 bases, with 9 bases spanning the gap. CDR1 and CDR2 from the germline V gene are MDHEN and SYDVKM. The CDR3 protein is CASSFRGRYNEQFF. The CDR3 DNA follows: TGTGCCAGCAGTTTTAGGGGACGCTACAATGAGCAGTTCTTC.

There are many counts of this clonotype. V gene TRBV7-6 combines with J gene TRBJ1-4, with 10 nucleotides matching TRBD1. Germline loops: CDR1 SGHVS, CDR2 FNYEAQ. V dropped 3 bases and J dropped 12; count of bases not matched to a gene: 16. The CDR3 length is 17 residues. The CDR3 is CASSFRQGAAANGELFF. The CDR3 DNA follows: TGTGCCAGCAGCTTCAGACAGGGGGCGGCGGCTAATGGGGAACTGTTTTTT. The whole variable domain, remainder taken from reference TRBV7-6 and TRBJ1-4, is GAGVSQSPRYKVTKRGQDVALRCDPISGHVSLYWYRQALGQGPEFLTYFNYEAQQDKSGLPNDRFSAERPEGSISTLTIQRTEQRDSAMYRCASSFRQGAAANGELFFGSGTQLSVL.

In its sample, this clonotype was seen many times. The rearrangement joins TRBV7-9 to TRBJ1-1, with 9 bases lining up with TRBD1. The CDR3 consists of 15 residues. Trimming took 6 bases from V and 6 from J; bases not matched to a gene: 11. Germline lookup yields CDR1 SEHNR and CDR2 FQNEAQ (reference sequence). This chain's CDR3 is CASSPTGGVGPEAFF. CDR3 DNA: TGTGCCAGCAGTCCAACAGGGGGCGTCGGCCCTGAAGCTTTCTTT.

In regard to this clonotype: Since a much larger clone is just one base distant, this may be a read error. The chain has TRBV7-6 and TRBJ2-1, with D possibly matching TRBD2 (7 bases). This CDR3 has 14 residues. Germline lookup yields CDR1 SGHVS and CDR2 FNYEAQ. CDR3 nucleotides: TGTGCCAGCAGCTTTGAGGGGGAGGGGGATGAGCCGTTCTTC. As protein: CASSFEGEGDEPFF.

This clonotype has at least ten counts. The gene calls are TRBV19 and TRBJ1-1; D unclear. Germline V lookup: CDR1 LNHDA, CDR2 SQIVND (reference sequence). V was pared by 7 bases and J by 5 bases, with 11 bases between. The CDR3 has 12 amino acids. The CDR3 loop reads CASNWGGTEAFF. CDR3 in DNA: TGTGCCAGTAATTGGGGTGGGACTGAAGCTTTCTTT.

The gene calls are TRBV27 and TRBJ2-1; 11 bases align to TRBD2. CDR3 length: 13 residues. The V gene end was trimmed by 7 bases and the J gene end by 10 bases; junction bases not matched to a gene: 6. Germline-derived CDR1 and CDR2 are MNHEY and SMNVEV (reference sequence). As DNA, the CDR3 is TGTGCCAGCACATACCTAGCGGGAGGCGAGCAGTTCTTC. It is translated as CASTYLAGGEQFF.

This clonotype was counted at least ten times. This chain connects TRBV25-1 to TRBJ2-7, with D tentatively TRBD1 (5 bases). Germline V gene sequence: CDR1 MGHDK, CDR2 SYGVNS. This CDR3 has 14 amino acids. Between the trimmed V and J ends, which lost 2 bases and 0 bases, there was a span of 8 bases. The CDR3 DNA sequence: TGTGCCAGCAGTGAAGGGGCCCGCTCCTACGAGCAGTACTTC. Amino acids: CASSEGARSYEQYF.

This clonotype appeared many times. The chain recombines TRBV6-6 with TRBJ2-2; tentatively, D is TRBD1 or TRBD2 (5 bases each). V shed 2 bases and J shed 0 bases, with 13 bases lying between them. Per the germline V gene, CDR1 is MNHNY and CDR2 is SVGAGI (reference sequence). The CDR3 has 17 amino acids. The chain's CDR3 is CASSYPTGTTNTGELFF. CDR3 in DNA: TGTGCCAGCAGTTACCCAACCGGGACGACGAACACCGGGGAGCTGTTTTTT.

V is TRBV11-2 and J is TRBJ2-5, with TRBD2 identical over 9 bases. V shed 1 base and J 4 bases; nucleotides not matched to a gene: 4. The CDR3 extends over 15 amino acids. The germline gives CDR1 SGHAT, CDR2 FQNNGV. The CDR3 DNA reads as TGTGCCAGCAGCTTAGGGGCTAGCGGGACAGAGACCCAGTACTTC. This translates into CASSLGASGTETQYF.

The table lists this clonotype with a few counts. Just one base apart from a much larger clone, this may be a read error. The chain combines TRBV6-2 or TRBV6-3 with TRBJ1-1; no definite D call. Germline CDR1 MNHEY, CDR2 SVGEGT. The ends were cut back, 3 bases at V and 4 bases at J, with 6 bases in the middle. The CDR3 loop spans 12 amino acids. The chain's CDR3 is CASSYLPTEAFF. CDR3 in DNA: TGTGCCAGCAGTTATCTCCCCACTGAAGCTTTCTTT.

As for this clonotype: This CDR3 is missing its conserved last phenylalanine or tryptophan, likely due to a read error. This rearrangement joins TRBV7-9 to TRBJ1-5; 7 nucleotides match TRBD1. In germline, CDR1 is SEHNR, CDR2 FQNEAQ (reference sequence). This CDR3 has 15 residues. V was clipped by 5 bases and J by 5 bases; unmatched bases: 9. The CDR3: CASSPQGVGDQPQHY. The CDR3 nucleotides read TGTGCCAGCAGCCCCCAGGGGGTAGGGGATCAGCCCCAGCATTAT.

This clonotype was observed a few times. The chain links TRBV2 to TRBJ2-3, with TRBD2 matching 7 bases. J lost 8 bases, V lost 0 bases, and 5 bases had no gene match. The germline V gene encodes CDR1 SNHLY and CDR2 FYNNEI. CDR3 length: 14 residues. The CDR3 DNA reads TGTGCCAGCAGTGAAGCGGGGGGGGGTCGTACGCAGTATTTT. As protein: CASSEAGGGRTQYF.

Regarding this clonotype: A read error is possible here, since a much larger clone lies one base away. CDR3 amino acids: CASGAGPIF. The CDR3 coding sequence is TGTGCCAGCGGTGCCGGGCCGATCTTT. The chain recombines TRBV21-1 with TRBJ2-7; TRBD1, the table's D call, lacks a check against the DNA. TRBV21-1 is an annotated pseudogene. The CDR3 runs 9 residues.

V and J are TRBV4-3 and TRBJ2-1, with D perhaps given as TRBD1 or TRBD2 (5 bases each). The CDR3 runs to 17 residues. V lost 0 bases and J 3 bases, leaving 15 bases between the germline ends. The germline V gene encodes CDR1 LGHNA and CDR2 YSLEER. The CDR3 DNA reads as TGCGCCAGCAGCCAAGATTGGGGCGGGCTCCTCTACAATGAGCAGTTCTTC. This encodes CASSQDWGGLLYNEQFF.

In this sample, this clonotype turned up a few times. The rearrangement joins TRBV20-1 to TRBJ2-3; tentatively, D is TRBD1 or TRBD2 (5 bases each). Germline loops: CDR1 DFQATT, CDR2 SNEGSKA (reference sequence). The CDR3 covers 13 residues. V lost 5 bases and J 5 bases, leaving 14 bases between the germline ends. The CDR3 protein is CSAPRGLGDTQYF. The CDR3 bases are TGCAGTGCTCCCCGGGGCCTAGGAGATACGCAGTATTTT.

Note on this clonotype: This clone may be a read error of a much larger clone one base away. This chain links TRBV29-1 with TRBJ1-1; unclear D gene. This CDR3 is built from 11 residues. Germline V gene lookup returns CDR1 SQVTM and CDR2 ANQGSEA. V was cut by 7 bases and J by 8 bases, with 14 bases left in between. CDR3 coding DNA: TGCAGCGGGGCAACGGGAGTGGAAGCTTTCTTT. Translation gives CSGATGVEAFF.

This clonotype was counted a few times. The chain employs TRBV25-1 and TRBJ1-6; weak D call: TRBD1 (5 bases). CDR1 is MGHDK and CDR2 is SYGVNS in the germline V gene. V was cut by 1 base and J by 9 bases, with 7 bases left in between. The CDR3 is 13 residues long. CDR3 loop: CASSEFGASPLHF. The CDR3 coding sequence is TGTGCCAGCAGTGAATTTGGGGCTTCACCCCTCCACTTT. The whole variable domain, filled in from reference TRBV25-1 and TRBJ1-6, reads EADIYQTPRYLVIGTGKKITLECSQTMGHDKMYWYQQDPGMELHLIHYSYGVNSTEKGDLSSESTVSRIRTEHFPLTLESARPSHTSQYLCASSEFGASPLHFGNGTRLTVT.

This clonotype was observed at least ten times. The gene calls are TRBV6-2 or TRBV6-3 and TRBJ2-6; TRBD2 is a possible D gene (6 bases). Germline CDR1 and CDR2: MNHEY and SVGEGT. This CDR3 has 17 amino acids. With 5 bases removed from V and 3 bases from J, the gap between germline ends came to 17 bases. CDR3 in amino acids: CASSEGPAGFGANVLTF. The CDR3 coding sequence is TGTGCCAGCAGTGAGGGACCCGCGGGGTTTGGGGCCAACGTCCTGACTTTC.

The genes are TRBV19 and TRBJ2-3; 10 bases fit TRBD2. V lost 3 bases, J lost 4 bases, and 7 bases stayed unmatched. From germline, CDR1 is LNHDA and CDR2 SQIVND (reference sequence). The CDR3 totals 16 residues. The CDR3 reads CASSIPASGSSDTQYF. The DNA for the CDR3 is TGTGCCAGTAGTATTCCGGCTAGCGGGAGTTCAGATACGCAGTATTTT. Filled out from reference TRBV19 and TRBJ2-3, the complete variable domain reads DGGITQSPKYLFRKEGQNVTLSCEQNLNHDAMYWYRQDPGQGLRLIYYSQIVNDFQKGDIAEGYSVSREKKESFPLTVTSAQKNPTAFYLCASSIPASGSSDTQYFGPGTRLTVL.

This clonotype was recorded at least ten times. The rearrangement links TRBV6-4 to TRBJ2-3; weak D call: TRBD2 (5 bases). The germline CDR1 and CDR2 sequences are MRHNA and SNTAGT. The CDR3 is made up of 13 amino acids. The V end lost 2 bases, the J end lost 5 bases, and 8 bases lay between the germline ends. CDR3 loop: CASSDVGGDTQYF. CDR3 nucleotide sequence: TGTGCCAGCAGTGACGTTGGAGGAGATACGCAGTATTTT.

This clonotype was counted only a few times. The chain joins TRBV4-3 to TRBJ2-5; 10 nucleotides align to TRBD1. Germline V gives CDR1 LGHNA, CDR2 YSLEER. Trimming cost V 0 bases and J 5 bases; bases outside gene matches: 9. CDR3 length equals 17 residues. The CDR3 sequence is CASSQEHPGQGNETQYF. DNA of the CDR3: TGCGCCAGCAGCCAAGAACATCCGGGACAGGGGAACGAGACCCAGTACTTC.

This clonotype appeared a few times. The chain employs TRBV5-1 and TRBJ2-5; TRBD1 might be the D (5 bases). The V end lost 0 bases, the J end lost 4 bases, and 10 bases lay between the germline ends. Germline lookup yields CDR1 SGHRS and CDR2 YFSETQ. This CDR3 has 14 amino acids. The CDR3 nucleotides are TGCGCCAGCAGCTTGGAGGGGCAAATAGAGACCCAGTACTTC. This codes for CASSLEGQIETQYF.

This clonotype showed up many times. The V and J genes are TRBV7-6 and TRBJ2-7; TRBD1 or TRBD2 may be the D gene (6 bases each). The V gene lost 5 bases and the J gene lost 7 bases, with 12 bases spanning the gap. CDR1 is SGHVS and CDR2 is FNYEAQ in the germline V gene. CDR3 length: 12 amino acids. The CDR3 region has the DNA TGTGCCAGCAGCCGCCCGGGGGCAGAGCAGTACTTC. Translated, it gives CASSRPGAEQYF.

This clonotype came up many times. V usage is TRBV12-3 or TRBV12-4 and J usage is TRBJ1-5, with D tentatively TRBD1 (6 bases). The CDR3 spans 11 residues. Trimming removed 5 bases at V and 7 bases at J, with 6 bases between. The CDR3 DNA reads TGTGCCAGCAGTCAGGGGCAGCCCCAGCATTTT. Its protein is CASSQGQPQHF.

This clonotype occurred many times. The rearrangement links TRBV10-3 to TRBJ2-3, with a possible D match to TRBD2 (5 bases). CDR3 size: 13 residues. Trimming cost V 6 bases and J 6 bases, with 13 bases left between them. Germline V gives CDR1 ENHRY, CDR2 SYGVKD. CDR3 protein: CAISSPGIDTQYF. The DNA of the CDR3 is TGTGCCATCAGCTCACCCGGGATTGATACGCAGTATTTT.

This clonotype was counted at least ten times. CDR3 nucleotide sequence: TGCGCCAGCAGCCAAGGAGGGGCGGCTGGGGTTGAAGCTTTCTTT. It encodes CASSQGGAAGVEAFF. This chain uses TRBV4-3 with TRBJ1-1; D is perhaps TRBD1 (5 bases). The CDR3 sequence is 15 residues long. V lost 1 base and J 7 bases, leaving 16 bases between the germline ends. Germline loops: CDR1 LGHNA, CDR2 YSLEER.

This clonotype has a handful of counts. It may be a read error: a sequence one base away is much more abundant. In DNA, the CDR3 is TGTGCCCTTCAGACGGGGGATGAGCAGTCCTTC. Translated: CALQTGDEQSF. The rearrangement joins TRBV7-2 to TRBJ2-1, with a tentative D call TRBD2 (6 bases). This CDR3 region has 11 residues. Germline-derived CDR1 and CDR2 are SGHTA and FQGNSA.

The table lists this clonotype with a few counts. CDR3 sequence: CASSQVVLAGSDTQYF. CDR3 coding DNA: TGCGCCAGCAGCCAAGTTGTGCTAGCGGGAAGTGATACGCAGTATTTT. This chain joins TRBV4-1 and TRBJ2-3; 9 bases match TRBD2. Germline CDR1 and CDR2: MGHRA and YSYEKL. This CDR3 has 16 residues. Unmatched junction bases numbered 8, after V lost 1 base and J lost 6 bases.

Many counts were recorded for this clonotype. This chain uses TRBV5-5 with TRBJ1-1; no clear D gene. CDR1 is SGHKS and CDR2 is YYEKEE in the germline V gene (reference sequence). The CDR3 consists of 13 residues. The V gene lost 2 bases and the J gene lost 1 base, with 6 bases spanning the gap. The CDR3 loop reads CASSFSRNTEAFF. CDR3 nucleotide sequence: TGTGCCAGCAGCTTCTCAAGGAACACTGAAGCTTTCTTT.